This T cell receptor (beta chain) was sequenced in a study of early T cells in non-severe SARS-CoV-2 infection. Study-level information: From unsorted whole blood, bulk RNA was sequenced, and the chains remained unpaired. Whole-study results and caveats: Lookups in VDJdb leaned toward anti-spike CD8 responses and missed private and CD4 specificities.

Individual cDNA molecules were tagged with unique molecular identifiers. TCRdb called the 5' RACE reads again in MiXCR, with one record for every CDR3 protein. This sample yields about 90,000 distinct CDR3 sequences, of which approximately 12% are seen a single time; about 4.4% belongs to the top ten. Details on this clonotype: Its antigen is undetermined. At one end, the junction sequence differs from germline, possibly due to a read error.

This CDR3 spans 15 amino acids. CDR1 and CDR2 from the germline V gene are SGHAT and FQNNGV. This rearrangement joins TRBV11-2 to TRBJ2-1; 9 positions match TRBD2. This specimen consisted of whole blood, obtained at baseline. The receptor was isolated from an adult who was a healthcare worker with PCR-confirmed SARS-CoV-2 infection or an uninfected control (not recorded which). Written as DNA, the CDR3 is TGTGCCAGCAGCTTAGAGAGGACTAGCGCCCACCTCGTGGTCTTC. Translating it yields CASSLERTSAHLVVF.